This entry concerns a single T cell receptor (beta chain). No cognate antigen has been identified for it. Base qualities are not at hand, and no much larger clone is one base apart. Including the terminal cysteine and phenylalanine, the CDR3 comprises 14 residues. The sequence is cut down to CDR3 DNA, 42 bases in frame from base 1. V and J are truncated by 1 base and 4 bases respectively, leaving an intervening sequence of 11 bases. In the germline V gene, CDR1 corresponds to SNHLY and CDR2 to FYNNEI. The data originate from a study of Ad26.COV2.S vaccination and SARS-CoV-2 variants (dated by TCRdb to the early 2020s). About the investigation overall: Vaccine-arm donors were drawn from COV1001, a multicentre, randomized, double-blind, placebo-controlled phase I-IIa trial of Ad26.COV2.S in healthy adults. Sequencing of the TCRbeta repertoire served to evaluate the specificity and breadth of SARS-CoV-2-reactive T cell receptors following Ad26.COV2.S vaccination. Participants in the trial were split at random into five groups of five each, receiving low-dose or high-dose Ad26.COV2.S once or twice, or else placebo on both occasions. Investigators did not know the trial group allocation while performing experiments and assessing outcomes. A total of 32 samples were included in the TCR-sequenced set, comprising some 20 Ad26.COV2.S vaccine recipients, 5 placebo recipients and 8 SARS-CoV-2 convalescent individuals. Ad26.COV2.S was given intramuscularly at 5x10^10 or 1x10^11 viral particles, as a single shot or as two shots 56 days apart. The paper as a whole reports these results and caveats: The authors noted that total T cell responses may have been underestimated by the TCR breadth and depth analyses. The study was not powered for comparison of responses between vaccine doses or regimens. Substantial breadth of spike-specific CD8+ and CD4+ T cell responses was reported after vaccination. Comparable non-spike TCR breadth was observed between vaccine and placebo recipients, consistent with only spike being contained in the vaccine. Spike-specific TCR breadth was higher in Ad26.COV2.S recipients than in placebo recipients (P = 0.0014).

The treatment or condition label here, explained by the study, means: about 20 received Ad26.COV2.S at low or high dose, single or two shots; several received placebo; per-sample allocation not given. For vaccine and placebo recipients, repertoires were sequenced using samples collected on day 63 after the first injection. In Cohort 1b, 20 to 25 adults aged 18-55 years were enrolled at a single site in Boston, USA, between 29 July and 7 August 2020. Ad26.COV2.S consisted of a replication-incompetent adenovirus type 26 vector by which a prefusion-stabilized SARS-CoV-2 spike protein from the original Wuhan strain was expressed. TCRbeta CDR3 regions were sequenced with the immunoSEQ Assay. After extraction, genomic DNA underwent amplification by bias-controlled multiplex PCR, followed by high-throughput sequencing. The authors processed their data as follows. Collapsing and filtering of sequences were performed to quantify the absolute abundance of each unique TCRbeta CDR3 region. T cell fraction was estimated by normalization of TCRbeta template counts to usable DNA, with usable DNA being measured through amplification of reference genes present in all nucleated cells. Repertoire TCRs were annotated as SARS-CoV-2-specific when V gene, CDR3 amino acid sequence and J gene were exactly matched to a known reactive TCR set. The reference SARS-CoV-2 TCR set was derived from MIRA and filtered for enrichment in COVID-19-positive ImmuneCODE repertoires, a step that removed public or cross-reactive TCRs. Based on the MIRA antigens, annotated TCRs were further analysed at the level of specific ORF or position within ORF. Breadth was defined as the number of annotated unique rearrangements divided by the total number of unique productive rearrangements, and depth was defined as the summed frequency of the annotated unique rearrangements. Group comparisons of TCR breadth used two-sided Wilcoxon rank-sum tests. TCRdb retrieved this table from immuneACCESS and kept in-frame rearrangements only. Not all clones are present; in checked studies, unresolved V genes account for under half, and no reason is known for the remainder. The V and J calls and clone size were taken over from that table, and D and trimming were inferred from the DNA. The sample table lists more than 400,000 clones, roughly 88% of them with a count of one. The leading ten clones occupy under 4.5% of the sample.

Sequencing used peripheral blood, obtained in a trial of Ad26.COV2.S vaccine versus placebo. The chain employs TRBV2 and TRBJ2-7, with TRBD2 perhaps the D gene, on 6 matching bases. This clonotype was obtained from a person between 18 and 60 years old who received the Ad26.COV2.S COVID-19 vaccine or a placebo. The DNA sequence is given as TGTGCCAGCAGTGAAGGAGCGGGTGGGTACGAGCAGTACTTC. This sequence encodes CASSEGAGGYEQYF. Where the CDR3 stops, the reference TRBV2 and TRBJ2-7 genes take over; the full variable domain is EPEVTQTPSHQVTQMGQEVILRCVPISNHLYFYWYRQILGQKVEFLVSFYNNEISEKSEIFDDQFSVERPDGSNFTLKIRSTKLEDSAMYFCASSEGAGGYEQYFGPGTRLTVT.